These 2 T cell receptor beta chains were all obtained from the same sample, sequenced in a study of cytomegalovirus exposure and HLA in healthy donors. PCR employed 60 Vbeta and 13 Jbeta primers. The table came from immunoSEQ multiplex PCR; TCRdb's copy has only in-frame clones and leaves some out. The table shows 140,000 or so clones, with over 75% occurring only once. Sample: PBMCs. These receptors were obtained from a woman in her thirties in good health and CMV-seronegative.

V and J are TRBV7-8 and TRBJ1-1; the D gene is possibly TRBD1 (5 bases). Trimming took off 4 bases at V and 0 bases at J, with 15 bases between the two ends. Germline loops: CDR1 SGHVS, CDR2 FQNEAQ. CDR3 length: 16 residues. CDR3: CASSSARDSMNTEAFF. In nucleotides, the CDR3 is TGTGCCAGCAGCTCCGCCCGAGACAGTATGAACACTGAAGCTTTCTTT. Together with reference TRBV7-8 and TRBJ1-1, the CDR3 gives the full variable domain: GAGVSQSPRYKVAKRGQDVALRCDPISGHVSLFWYQQALGQGPEFLTYFQNEAQLDKSGLPSDRFFAERPEGSVSTLKIQRTQQEDSAVYLCASSSARDSMNTEAFFGQGTRLTVV.

V is TRBV5-1 and J is TRBJ1-4; 8 bases align to TRBD1. CDR3 length equals 15 residues. Germline CDR1 is SGHRS and CDR2 is YFSETQ. The V gene end was trimmed by 0 bases and the J gene end by 5 bases; junction bases not matched to a gene: 3. The CDR3 DNA reads as TGCGCCAGCAGCTTGGGGACAGGGCCGAATGAAAAACTGTTTTTT. It encodes CASSLGTGPNEKLFF.